This T cell receptor beta chain was profiled in a study of PD-1 blockade in classical Hodgkin lymphoma. Study findings and constraints: Nivolumab starters within 1 year of ASCT were excluded.

A remark on this clone: Its antigen is not known. Different DNA sequences within this sample yield the same CDR3.

TCRdb's table, derived via immunoSEQ multiplex PCR, lists solely in-frame clones and lacks some. Altogether about 36,000 clones are present, about 70% being singletons, with the ten largest covering about 14%. Every patient was affected by relapse after autologous stem cell transplantation, while exposure to brentuximab vedotin was not uniform. Germline V gene lookup returns CDR1 GTSNPN and CDR2 SVGIG (reference sequence). The J segment lost 6 bases and the V segment lost 2 bases, leaving 11 bases of the junction unmatched. The CDR3 totals 15 residues. This clonotype originated in a human donor with classical Hodgkin lymphoma. The sample consisted of peripheral blood mononuclear cells (PBMCs), taken before the second cycle of nivolumab. V and J are TRBV30 and TRBJ2-3; 7 positions agree with TRBD2. The CDR3 spells CAWSRLAGVPDTQYF. The CDR3 region has the DNA TGTGCCTGGAGTCGACTGGCGGGGGTCCCGGATACGCAGTATTTT.